The clone carrying this T cell receptor (beta chain) was observed a single time. What it recognizes is unknown. With 4 bases removed from V and 2 bases from J, the gap between germline ends came to 15 bases. The CDR3 is made up of 17 amino acids. Germline lookup yields CDR1 SGHTA and CDR2 FQGNSA. Described treatment: approximately 11-day PBMC culture with coronavirus spike peptide pools or control peptides (ViraFEST assay). The source of the sample is a study of vaccination and CD4 T cells after COVID-19. Study in general: Every participant was given two doses of BNT162b2 or mRNA-1273 vaccine.

Cultured CD4+ T cell DNA was sequenced using the Oncomine TCR Beta short-read assay. From the PCR reads, TCRdb called clonotypes with MiXCR, one entry per CDR3 protein. The sample contains over 15,000 distinct CDR3 sequences, 65% to 80% of which appear only once. Study-wide results and limits: With convalescent patients, a median around 86% of reactive clones emerged solely after vaccination. Convalescent patients' clones that were vaccine-specific were spike mono-reactive in 304 of 307 cases.

This TCR derives from a human donor who had recovered from COVID-19. This chain uses TRBV7-2 with TRBJ1-6, with a possible D match to TRBD1 (5 bases). Material for sequencing was CD4+ T cells from blood, cultured in vitro. The CDR3 DNA is TGTGCCAGCAGCTCCGACCGGGGGACTGCCTATAATTCACCCCTCCACTTT. It codes for CASSSDRGTAYNSPLHF.